This record looks at one T cell receptor (beta chain) sequence and its context. Its specificity is unknown. The V gene lost 6 bases and the J gene lost 3 bases, with 14 bases spanning the gap. This CDR3 contains 15 residues. Germline CDR1 is LGHNA and CDR2 is YSLEER. The entry originates in a study of OX40 agonist ivuxolimab in advanced cancers. Study details: Prior therapy, whether anti-PD-1, anti-PD-L1 or anti-CTLA-4, was allowed, and about 39% had some.

Study results and limitations: Clones of CD4+ and CD8+ blood T cells grew by week 6 at doses of 0.1 to 3.0 mg/kg. Among the lowest peripheral clonal expansion occurred in 0.1-3.0 mg/kg partial responders.

Only in-frame clones appear in the TCRdb table, and some are missing; sequencing was by immunoSEQ multiplex PCR. Counted here are approximately 67,000 clones, 80% to 95% occurring once; the ten biggest clones make up around 6.3%. The sequenced sample was CD4+ or CD8+ T cells sorted from blood, obtained in a trial of the OX40 agonist ivuxolimab. The clonotype originates from an adult with an advanced solid tumor such as melanoma, head and neck, liver or kidney cancer. The chain carries TRBV4-3 and TRBJ2-2, with a weak D call TRBD2 (6 bases). The CDR3 DNA sequence: TGCGCCAGCAGGATGGAGCGGGCGGACACCGGGGAGCTGTTTTTT. It translates to CASRMERADTGELFF.